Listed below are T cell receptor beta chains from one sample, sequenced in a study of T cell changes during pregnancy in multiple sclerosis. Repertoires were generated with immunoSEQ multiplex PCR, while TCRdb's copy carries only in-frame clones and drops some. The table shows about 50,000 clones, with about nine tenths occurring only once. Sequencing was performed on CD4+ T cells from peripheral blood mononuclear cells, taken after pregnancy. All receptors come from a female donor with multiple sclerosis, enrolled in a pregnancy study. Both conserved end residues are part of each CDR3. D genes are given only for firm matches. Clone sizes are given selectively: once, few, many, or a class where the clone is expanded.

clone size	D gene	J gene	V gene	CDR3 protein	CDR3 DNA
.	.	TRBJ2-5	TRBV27	CASSLIGAEETQYF	TGTGCCAGCAGTTTAATTGGGGCGGAGGAGACCCAGTACTTC
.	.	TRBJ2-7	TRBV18	CASSPARVSEYEQYF	TGTGCCAGCTCACCCGCCAGGGTCAGCGAATACGAGCAGTACTTC
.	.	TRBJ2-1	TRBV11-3	CASSLGVGGRARVEQFF	TGTGCCAGCAGCTTAGGGGTCGGGGGTAGAGCCAGGGTGGAGCAGTTCTTC
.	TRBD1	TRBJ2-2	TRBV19	CASSIGRTGGDTGELFF	TGTGCCAGTAGTATTGGAAGGACAGGGGGCGATACCGGGGAGCTGTTTTTT
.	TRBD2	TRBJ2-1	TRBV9	CASSPRDSGRINEQFF	TGTGCCAGCAGCCCTCGGGATAGCGGGAGGATTAATGAGCAGTTCTTC
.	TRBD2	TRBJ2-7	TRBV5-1	CASSPSGKRYEQYF	TGCGCCAGCAGCCCGAGCGGGAAGAGGTACGAGCAGTACTTC
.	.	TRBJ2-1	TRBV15	CATSREGARGNEQFF	TGTGCCACCAGCAGAGAAGGGGCACGTGGGAATGAGCAGTTCTTC
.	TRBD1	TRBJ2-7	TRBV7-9	CASSQGTGGLFGYEQYF	TGTGCCAGCAGTCAAGGGACAGGGGGCTTATTTGGATACGAGCAGTACTTC
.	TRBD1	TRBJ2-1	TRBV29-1	CSATKTTGGGDNEQFF	TGCAGCGCCACCAAGACGACAGGGGGCGGGGACAATGAGCAGTTCTTC
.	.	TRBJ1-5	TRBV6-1	CASRRTAVNQPQHF	TGTGCCAGCCGTCGGACAGCAGTTAATCAGCCCCAGCATTTT
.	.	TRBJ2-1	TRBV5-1	CASSLGLRSGYNEQFF	TGCGCCAGCAGCTTGGGATTGCGGAGCGGCTACAATGAGCAGTTCTTC
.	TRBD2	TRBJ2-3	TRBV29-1	CSVVWGGGRRTDTQYF	TGCAGCGTTGTGTGGGGGGGCGGGAGGAGAACAGATACGCAGTATTTT
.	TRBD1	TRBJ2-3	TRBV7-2	CASSLDRGQADTQYF	TGTGCCAGCAGCTTAGACAGGGGGCAGGCAGATACGCAGTATTTT
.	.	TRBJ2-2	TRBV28	CASSLSGAGLTGELFF	TGTGCCAGCAGTTTGAGTGGGGCAGGGCTCACCGGGGAGCTGTTTTTT
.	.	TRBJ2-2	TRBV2	CASRRTGELFF	TGTGCCAGCAGGCGGACCGGGGAGCTGTTTTTT
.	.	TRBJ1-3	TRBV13	CASSLGGRAGNTIYF	TGTGCCAGCAGCTTGGGGGGGCGCGCAGGAAACACCATATATTTT
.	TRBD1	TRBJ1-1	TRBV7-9	CASSFGQGARTEAFF	TGTGCCAGCAGCTTCGGACAGGGGGCACGAACTGAAGCTTTCTTT
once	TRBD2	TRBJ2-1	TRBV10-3	CAISGLAGARNEQFF	TGTGCCATCAGTGGACTAGCGGGAGCAAGGAATGAGCAGTTCTTC
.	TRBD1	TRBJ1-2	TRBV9	CASSGTGNYGYTF	TGTGCCAGCAGCGGGACAGGGAACTATGGCTACACCTTC
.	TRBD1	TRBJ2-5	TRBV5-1	CASSLVVGQGAETQYF	TGCGCCAGCAGCTTGGTGGTGGGACAGGGGGCAGAGACCCAGTACTTC
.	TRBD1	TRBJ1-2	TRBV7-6	CASSPGGDYGYTF	TGTGCCAGCAGCCCAGGGGGCGACTATGGCTACACCTTC
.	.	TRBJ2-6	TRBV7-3	CASRAEPSGANVLTF	TGTGCCAGCAGGGCTGAACCGTCTGGGGCCAACGTCCTGACTTTC
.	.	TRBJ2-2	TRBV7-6	CASSRDKNTGELFF	TGTGCCAGCAGCAGGGACAAGAACACCGGGGAGCTGTTTTTT
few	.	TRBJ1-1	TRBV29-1	CSVTGTTNTEAFF	TGCAGCGTAACCGGGACAACGAACACTGAAGCTTTCTTT
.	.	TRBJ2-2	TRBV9	CASSVVAAPNTGELFF	TGTGCTAGCAGCGTAGTGGCGGCTCCGAACACCGGGGAGCTGTTTTTT
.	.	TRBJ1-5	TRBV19	CASSDRGLENQPQHF	TGTGCCAGTAGTGATAGGGGGTTGGAGAATCAGCCCCAGCATTTT
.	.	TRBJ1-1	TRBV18	CASSPLQTGGSGNTEAFF	TGTGCCAGCTCACCCCTTCAGACAGGCGGGAGCGGGAACACTGAAGCTTTCTTT
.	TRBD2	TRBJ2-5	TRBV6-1	CASTFGGGQETQYF	TGTGCCAGCACCTTCGGGGGGGGTCAAGAGACCCAGTACTTC
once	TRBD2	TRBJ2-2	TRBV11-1	CASSLGGREHTGELFF	TGTGCCAGCAGCTTAGGAGGGCGGGAGCACACCGGGGAGCTGTTTTTT
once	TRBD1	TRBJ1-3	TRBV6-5	CASSYRGPGNTIYF	TGTGCCAGCAGTTACAGGGGGCCAGGAAACACCATATATTTT
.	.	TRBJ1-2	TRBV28	CASSLGQYGYTF	TGTGCCAGCAGTTTAGGACAGTATGGCTACACCTTC
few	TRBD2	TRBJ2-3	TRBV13	CASSLLGRAGAYSTDTQYF	TGTGCCAGCAGCTTACTCGGAAGAGCGGGGGCCTACAGCACAGATACGCAGTATTTT
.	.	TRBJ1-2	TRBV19	CASKLAPAYGYTF	TGTGCCAGTAAATTAGCCCCCGCGTATGGCTACACCTTC
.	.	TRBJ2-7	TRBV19	CASSKDGTQLYEQYF	TGTGCCAGTAGTAAGGACGGGACACAACTCTACGAGCAGTACTTC
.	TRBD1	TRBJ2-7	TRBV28	CASTLAGTGGHEQYF	TGTGCCAGCACCCTAGCGGGGACAGGGGGCCACGAGCAGTACTTC
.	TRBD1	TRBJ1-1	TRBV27	CASSLVADRGRRTEAFF	TGTGCCAGCAGTTTAGTTGCGGACAGGGGGAGGAGAACTGAAGCTTTCTTT
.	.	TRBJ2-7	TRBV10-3	CAISEGRPGAEQYF	TGTGCCATCAGTGAAGGGAGGCCGGGAGCCGAGCAGTACTTC
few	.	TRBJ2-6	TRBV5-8	CASSFIGFGRSGANVLTF	TGTGCCAGCAGCTTTATCGGGTTTGGCAGATCTGGGGCCAACGTCCTGACTTTC
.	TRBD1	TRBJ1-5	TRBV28	CASSNRWDSRNQPQHF	TGTGCCAGCAGCAATAGATGGGACAGTCGGAATCAGCCCCAGCATTTT
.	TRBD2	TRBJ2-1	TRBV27	CASSFLAGVGNEQFF	TGTGCCAGCAGTTTCCTAGCGGGAGTAGGCAATGAGCAGTTCTTC
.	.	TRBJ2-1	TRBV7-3	CASSPGTATAYNEQFF	TGTGCCAGCAGCCCGGGGACTGCCACCGCCTACAATGAGCAGTTCTTC
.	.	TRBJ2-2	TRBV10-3	CAISPGQKVHTGELFF	TGTGCCATCAGCCCCGGACAGAAGGTCCACACCGGGGAGCTGTTTTTT
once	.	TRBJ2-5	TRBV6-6	CASSTQGLTQYF	TGTGCCAGCAGTACGCAGGGGCTGACCCAGTACTTC
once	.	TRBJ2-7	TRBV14	CASSHKSGRTVPFMEQYF	TGTGCCAGCAGCCACAAAAGCGGCAGGACAGTACCCTTCATGGAGCAGTACTTC
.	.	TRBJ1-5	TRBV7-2	CASSPGAFRVDQPQHF	TGTGCCAGCAGCCCAGGGGCATTCCGGGTGGACCAGCCCCAGCATTTT
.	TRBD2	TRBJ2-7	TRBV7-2	CASSLMLREDHEQYF	TGTGCCAGCAGCTTAATGCTGCGGGAGGACCACGAGCAGTACTTC
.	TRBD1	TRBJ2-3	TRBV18	CASSPQTGGGSDTQYF	TGTGCCAGCTCACCACAGACAGGGGGAGGTTCGGATACGCAGTATTTT
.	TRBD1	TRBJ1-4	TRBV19	CASSTTGPAGNEKLFF	TGTGCCAGTAGTACGACAGGGCCCGCGGGAAATGAAAAACTGTTTTTT
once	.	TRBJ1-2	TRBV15	CATSRDLVATEHYTF	TGTGCCACCAGCAGAGATCTGGTAGCGACGGAACACTACACCTTC
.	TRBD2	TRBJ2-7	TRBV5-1	CASSLGRTSEITYEQYF	TGCGCCAGCAGCTTGGGGCGGACTAGCGAAATTACCTACGAGCAGTACTTC
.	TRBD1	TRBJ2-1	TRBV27	CASSLRDRVFNEQFF	TGTGCCAGCAGTTTGCGGGACAGGGTTTTCAATGAGCAGTTCTTC
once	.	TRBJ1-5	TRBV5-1	CASSSGAGNQPQHF	TGCGCCAGCAGCTCGGGCGCAGGGAATCAGCCCCAGCATTTT
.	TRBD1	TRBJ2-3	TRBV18	CASSPQGASTDTQYF	TGTGCCAGCTCACCACAGGGGGCTAGCACAGATACGCAGTATTTT
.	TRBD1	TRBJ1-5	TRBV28	CASSPNTRDRGLDQPQHF	TGTGCCAGCAGTCCCAATACCCGGGACAGGGGGTTGGATCAGCCCCAGCATTTT
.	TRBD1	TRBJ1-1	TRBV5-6	CASSPGTGVNLNTEAFF	TGTGCCAGCAGCCCTGGGACAGGGGTAAACCTAAACACTGAAGCTTTCTTT
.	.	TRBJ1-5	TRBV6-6	CASSSLPGHWSQPQHF	TGTGCCAGCAGTTCGCTCCCGGGACATTGGAGTCAGCCCCAGCATTTT
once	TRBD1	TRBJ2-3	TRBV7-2	CASSITGGLDTQYF	TGTGCCAGCAGCATTACAGGGGGCCTGGATACGCAGTATTTT
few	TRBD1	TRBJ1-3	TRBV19	CASRGPGQRNTIYF	TGTGCCAGCCGGGGACCGGGACAGAGAAACACCATATATTTT
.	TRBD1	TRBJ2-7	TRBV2	CASRPTGVEEQYF	TGTGCCAGCAGACCGACAGGGGTGGAAGAGCAGTACTTC
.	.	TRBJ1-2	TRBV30	CAWSLGQFKGYTF	TGTGCCTGGAGTCTTGGACAGTTCAAAGGCTACACCTTC